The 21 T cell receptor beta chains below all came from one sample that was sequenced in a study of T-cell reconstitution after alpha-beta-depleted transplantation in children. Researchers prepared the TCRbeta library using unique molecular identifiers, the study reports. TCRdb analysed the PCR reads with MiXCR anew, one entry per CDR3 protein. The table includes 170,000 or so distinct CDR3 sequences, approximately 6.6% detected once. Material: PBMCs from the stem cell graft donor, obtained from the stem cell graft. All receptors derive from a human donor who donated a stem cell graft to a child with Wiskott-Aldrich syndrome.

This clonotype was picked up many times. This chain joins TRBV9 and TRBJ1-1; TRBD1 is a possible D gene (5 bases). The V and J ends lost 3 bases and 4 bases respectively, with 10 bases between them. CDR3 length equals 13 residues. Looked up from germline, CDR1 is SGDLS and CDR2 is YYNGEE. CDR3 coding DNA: TGTGCCAGCAGCGCCTGGGGGGGCACTGAAGCTTTCTTT. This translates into CASSAWGGTEAFF.

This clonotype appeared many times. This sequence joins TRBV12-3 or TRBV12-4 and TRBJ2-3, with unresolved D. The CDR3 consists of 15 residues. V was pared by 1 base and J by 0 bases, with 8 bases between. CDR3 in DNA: TGTGCCAGCAGTTTAGACAGATCTAGCACAGATACGCAGTATTTT. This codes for CASSLDRSSTDTQYF.

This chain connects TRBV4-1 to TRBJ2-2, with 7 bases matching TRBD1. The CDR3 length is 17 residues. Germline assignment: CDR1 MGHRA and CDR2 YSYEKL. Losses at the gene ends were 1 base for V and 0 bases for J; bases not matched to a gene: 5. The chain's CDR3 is CASSQAPGQPNTGELFF. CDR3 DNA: TGCGCCAGCAGCCAAGCCCCGGGACAGCCGAACACCGGGGAGCTGTTTTTT.

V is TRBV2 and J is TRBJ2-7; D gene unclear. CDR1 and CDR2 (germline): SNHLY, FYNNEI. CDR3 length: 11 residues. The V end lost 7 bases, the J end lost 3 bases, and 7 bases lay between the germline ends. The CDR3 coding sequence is TGTGCCAGCAAAACCTTCTACGAGCAGTACTTC. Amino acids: CASKTFYEQYF. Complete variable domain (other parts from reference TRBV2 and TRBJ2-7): EPEVTQTPSHQVTQMGQEVILRCVPISNHLYFYWYRQILGQKVEFLVSFYNNEISEKSEIFDDQFSVERPDGSNFTLKIRSTKLEDSAMYFCASKTFYEQYFGPGTRLTVT.

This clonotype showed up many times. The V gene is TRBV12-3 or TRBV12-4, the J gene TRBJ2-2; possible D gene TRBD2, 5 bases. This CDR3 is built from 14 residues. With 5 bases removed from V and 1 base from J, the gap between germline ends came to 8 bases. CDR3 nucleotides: TGTGCCAGCAGTCGAGCGGTGAACACCGGGGAGCTGTTTTTT. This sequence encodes CASSRAVNTGELFF.

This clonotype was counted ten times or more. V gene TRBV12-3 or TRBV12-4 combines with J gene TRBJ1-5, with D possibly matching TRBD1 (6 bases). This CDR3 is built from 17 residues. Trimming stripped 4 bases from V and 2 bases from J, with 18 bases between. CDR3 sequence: CASSSPRGTSGNQPQHF. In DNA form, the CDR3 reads TGTGCCAGCAGTTCCCCCAGGGGCACTTCGGGCAATCAGCCCCAGCATTTT.

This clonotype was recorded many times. The CDR3 spells CSVERLKRGPYNEQFF. CDR3 DNA sequence: TGCAGCGTTGAGCGCCTTAAACGGGGGCCCTACAATGAGCAGTTCTTC. The chain is built from TRBV29-1 and TRBJ2-1; D is possibly TRBD1 or TRBD2 (6 bases each). The germline V and J ends were trimmed by 3 bases and 2 bases, with 17 bases remaining between them. CDR1 and CDR2 (germline): SQVTM, ANQGSEA. The CDR3 totals 16 residues.

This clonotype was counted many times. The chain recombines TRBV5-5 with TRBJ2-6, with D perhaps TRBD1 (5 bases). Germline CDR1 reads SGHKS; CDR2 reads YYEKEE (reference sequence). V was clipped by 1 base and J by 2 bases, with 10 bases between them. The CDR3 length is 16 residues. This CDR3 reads CASSLSPTAGANVLTF. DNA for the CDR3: TGTGCCAGCAGCTTGTCCCCGACAGCTGGGGCCAACGTCCTGACTTTC.

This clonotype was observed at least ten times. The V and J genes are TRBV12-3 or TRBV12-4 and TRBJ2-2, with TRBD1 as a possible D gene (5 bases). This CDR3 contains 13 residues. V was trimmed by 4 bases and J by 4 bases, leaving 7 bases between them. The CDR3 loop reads CASSWGLTGELFF. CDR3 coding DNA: TGTGCCAGCAGTTGGGGCCTCACCGGGGAGCTGTTTTTT.

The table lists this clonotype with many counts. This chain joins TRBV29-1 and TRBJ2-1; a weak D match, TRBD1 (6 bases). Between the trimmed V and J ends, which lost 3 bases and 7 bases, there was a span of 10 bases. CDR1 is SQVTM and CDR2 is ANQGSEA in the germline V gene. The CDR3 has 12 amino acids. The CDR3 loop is CSVDRGRNEQFF. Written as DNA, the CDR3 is TGCAGCGTTGACAGGGGTAGGAATGAGCAGTTCTTC.

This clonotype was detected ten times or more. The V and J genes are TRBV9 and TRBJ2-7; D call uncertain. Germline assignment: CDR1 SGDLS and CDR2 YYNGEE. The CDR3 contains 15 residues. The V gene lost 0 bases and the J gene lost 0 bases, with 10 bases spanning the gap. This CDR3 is CASSVGASSSYEQYF. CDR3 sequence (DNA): TGTGCCAGCAGCGTAGGTGCGAGTAGCTCCTACGAGCAGTACTTC.

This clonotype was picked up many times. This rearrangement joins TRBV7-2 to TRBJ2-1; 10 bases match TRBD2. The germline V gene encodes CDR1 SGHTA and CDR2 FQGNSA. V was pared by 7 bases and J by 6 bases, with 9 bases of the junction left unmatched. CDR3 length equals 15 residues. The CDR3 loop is CASTSEREGGNEQFF. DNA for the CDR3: TGTGCCAGCACCTCCGAGCGGGAGGGTGGCAATGAGCAGTTCTTC.

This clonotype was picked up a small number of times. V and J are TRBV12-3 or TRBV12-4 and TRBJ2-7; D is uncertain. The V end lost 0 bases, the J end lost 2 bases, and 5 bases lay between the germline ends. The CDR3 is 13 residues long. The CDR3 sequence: CASSLALAYEQYF. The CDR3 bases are TGTGCCAGCAGTTTAGCGCTCGCCTACGAGCAGTACTTC.

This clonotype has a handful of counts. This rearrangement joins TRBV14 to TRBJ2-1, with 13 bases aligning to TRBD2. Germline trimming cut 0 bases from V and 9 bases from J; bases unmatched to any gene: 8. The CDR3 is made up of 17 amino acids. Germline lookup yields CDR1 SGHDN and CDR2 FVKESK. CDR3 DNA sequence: TGTGCCAGCAGCCAAGATCAAGGACTAGCGGGAGAAAGTGAGCAGTTCTTC. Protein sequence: CASSQDQGLAGESEQFF.

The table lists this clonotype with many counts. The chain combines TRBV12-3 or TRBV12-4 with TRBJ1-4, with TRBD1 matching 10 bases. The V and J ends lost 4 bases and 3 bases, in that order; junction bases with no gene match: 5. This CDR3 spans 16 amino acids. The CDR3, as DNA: TGTGCCAGCAGTTCCGGACAGGGGGTAGCTAATGAAAAACTGTTTTTT. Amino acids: CASSSGQGVANEKLFF.

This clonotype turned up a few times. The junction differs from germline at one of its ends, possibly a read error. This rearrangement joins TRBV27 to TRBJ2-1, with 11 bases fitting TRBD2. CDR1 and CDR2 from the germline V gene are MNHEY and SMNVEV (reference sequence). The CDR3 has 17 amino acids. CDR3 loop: CASSLSRLAGPRNEQFF. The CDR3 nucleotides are TGTGCCAGCAGTCTATCCCGACTAGCGGGGCCTCGGAATGAGCAGTTCTTC.

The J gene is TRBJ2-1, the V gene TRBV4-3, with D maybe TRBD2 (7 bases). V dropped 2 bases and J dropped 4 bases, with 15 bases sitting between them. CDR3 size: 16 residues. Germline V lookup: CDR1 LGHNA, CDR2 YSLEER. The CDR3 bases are TGCGCCAGCAGCCAATGGGGGGCTAGCGGATACAATGAGCAGTTCTTC. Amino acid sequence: CASSQWGASGYNEQFF.

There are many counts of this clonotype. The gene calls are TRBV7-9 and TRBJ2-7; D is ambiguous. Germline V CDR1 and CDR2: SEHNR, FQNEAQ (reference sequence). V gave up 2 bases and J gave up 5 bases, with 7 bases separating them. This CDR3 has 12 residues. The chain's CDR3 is CASSLSLNEQYF. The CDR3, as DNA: TGTGCCAGCAGCTTAAGTTTAAACGAGCAGTACTTC.

The CDR3 DNA is TGTGCCAGCAGCTTAGCTCGGCCGGGACAGGGGAACACTGAAGCTTTCTTT. Its protein is CASSLARPGQGNTEAFF. The gene calls are TRBV7-2 and TRBJ1-1; TRBD1 matches 9 bases. Trimming cost V 0 bases and J 1 base; bases outside gene matches: 6. This CDR3 contains 17 residues. Looked up from germline, CDR1 is SGHTA and CDR2 is FQGNSA.

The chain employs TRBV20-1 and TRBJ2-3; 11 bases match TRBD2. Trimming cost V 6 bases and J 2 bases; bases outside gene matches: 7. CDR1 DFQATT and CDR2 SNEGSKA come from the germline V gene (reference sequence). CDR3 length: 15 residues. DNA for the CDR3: TGCAGTGCGCCTGGGACTAGCGGAATCACAGATACGCAGTATTTT. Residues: CSAPGTSGITDTQYF.

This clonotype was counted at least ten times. The DNA for the CDR3 is TGTGCCAGCAGTGAAAAGACAACTGAAGCTTTCTTT. Its translation: CASSEKTTEAFF. The chain combines TRBV25-1 with TRBJ1-1; D uncertain. This CDR3 is built from 12 residues. The V gene lost 2 bases and the J gene lost 5 bases, with 6 bases spanning the gap. CDR1 and CDR2 from the germline V gene are MGHDK and SYGVNS.